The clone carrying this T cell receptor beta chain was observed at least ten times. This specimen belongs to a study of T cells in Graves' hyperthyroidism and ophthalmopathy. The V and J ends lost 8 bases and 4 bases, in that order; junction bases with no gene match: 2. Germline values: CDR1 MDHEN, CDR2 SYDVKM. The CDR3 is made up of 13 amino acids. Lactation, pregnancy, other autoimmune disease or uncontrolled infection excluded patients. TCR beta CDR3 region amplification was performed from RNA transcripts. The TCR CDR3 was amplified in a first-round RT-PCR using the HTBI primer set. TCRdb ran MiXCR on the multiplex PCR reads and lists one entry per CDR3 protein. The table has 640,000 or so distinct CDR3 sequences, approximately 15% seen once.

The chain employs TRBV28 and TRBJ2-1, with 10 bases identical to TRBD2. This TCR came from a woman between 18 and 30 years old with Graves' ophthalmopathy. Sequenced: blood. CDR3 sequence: CASGTSEYNEQFF. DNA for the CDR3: TGTGCCAGCGGGACTAGCGAGTACAATGAGCAGTTCTTC.